These 3 T cell receptor beta chains came from one sample sequenced in a study of blood T cell repertoires in COVID-19. Some clones are missing from TCRdb's copy, which holds only in-frame ones; the method was immunoSEQ multiplex PCR. This sample has a few hundred thousand clones, with more than 70% found just once. Sequencing was performed on peripheral blood. The source of these receptors is a woman aged 25 to 39 with COVID-19, enrolled during active disease.

V is TRBV28 and J is TRBJ2-3; D possibly corresponds to TRBD2 (5 bases). With 7 bases removed from V and 5 bases from J, the gap between germline ends came to 10 bases. Germline lookup yields CDR1 MDHEN and CDR2 SYDVKM. This CDR3 is built from 12 residues. In nucleotides, the CDR3 is TGTGCCAGCACGTCCGGGATAGATACGCAGTATTTT. Amino acids: CASTSGIDTQYF.

The J gene is TRBJ2-2, the V gene TRBV6-5; 14 bases align to TRBD2. V gave up 6 bases and J gave up 8 bases; unmatched junction bases: 5. Germline values: CDR1 MNHEY, CDR2 SVGAGI. The CDR3 loop spans 15 amino acids. The CDR3: CASSPGLAGAGELFF. As DNA, the CDR3 is TGTGCCAGCAGCCCGGGACTAGCGGGAGCGGGGGAGCTGTTTTTT.

Turning to this clone: Other DNA sequences in the same sample also yield this CDR3. The chain recombines TRBV6-1 with TRBJ2-7; 12 positions match TRBD2. Germline CDR1 and CDR2: MNHNS and SASEGT. Trimming cost V 1 base and J 2 bases; bases outside gene matches: 0. The CDR3 spans 15 residues. This CDR3 reads CASSEGTSGTYEQYF. In nucleotides, the CDR3 is TGTGCCAGCAGTGAAGGGACTAGCGGGACCTACGAGCAGTACTTC.